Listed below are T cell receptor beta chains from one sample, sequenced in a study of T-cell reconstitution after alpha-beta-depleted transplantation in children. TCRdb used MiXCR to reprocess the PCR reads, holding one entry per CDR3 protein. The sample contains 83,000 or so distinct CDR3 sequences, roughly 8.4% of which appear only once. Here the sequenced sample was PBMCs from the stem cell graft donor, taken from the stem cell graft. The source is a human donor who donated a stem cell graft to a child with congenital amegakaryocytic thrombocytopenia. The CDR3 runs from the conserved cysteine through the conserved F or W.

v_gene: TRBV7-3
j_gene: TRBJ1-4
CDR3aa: CASSLTGLQGEKLFF

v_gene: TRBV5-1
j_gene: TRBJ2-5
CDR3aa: CASSARDRGMETQYF

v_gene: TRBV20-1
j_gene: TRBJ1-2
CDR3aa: CSARGRGYGYTF

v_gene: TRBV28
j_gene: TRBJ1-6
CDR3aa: CASSFGGITGSPLHF

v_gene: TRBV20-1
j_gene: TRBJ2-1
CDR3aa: CSARIRTGPYNEQFF

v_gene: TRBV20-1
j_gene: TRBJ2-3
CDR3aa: CSAFLRLRASTDTQYF

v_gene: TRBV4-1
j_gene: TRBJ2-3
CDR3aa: CASSQGSGRDTQYF

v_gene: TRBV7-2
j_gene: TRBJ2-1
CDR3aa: CASSSPLTGQKYNEQFF

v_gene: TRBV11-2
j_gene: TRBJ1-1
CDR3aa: CASSLLAITEAFF

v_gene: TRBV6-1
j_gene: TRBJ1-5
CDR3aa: CASTYSNQPQHF

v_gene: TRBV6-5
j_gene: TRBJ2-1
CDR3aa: CASSYSIRADEQFF

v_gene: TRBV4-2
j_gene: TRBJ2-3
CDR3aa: CASSQVAAGGPDTQYF

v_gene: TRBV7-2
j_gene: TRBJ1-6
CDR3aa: CASSQMHVYNSPLHF

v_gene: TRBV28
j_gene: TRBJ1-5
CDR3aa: CASSSPTAYSNQPQHF

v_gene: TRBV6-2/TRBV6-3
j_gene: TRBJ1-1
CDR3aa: CASSPQQGGTEAFF

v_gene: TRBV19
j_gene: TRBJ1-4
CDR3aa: CASSITGDEKLFF

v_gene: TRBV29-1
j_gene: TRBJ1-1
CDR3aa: CSVEVRKMNTEAFF

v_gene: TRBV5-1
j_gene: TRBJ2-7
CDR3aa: CASSLEWAGEQYF

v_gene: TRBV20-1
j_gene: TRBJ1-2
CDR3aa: CSARDIQQGGLDYGYTF

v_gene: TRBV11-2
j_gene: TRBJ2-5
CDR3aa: CASSLGRDLGTQYF

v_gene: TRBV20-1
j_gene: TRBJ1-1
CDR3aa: CSARDSGTPEAFF

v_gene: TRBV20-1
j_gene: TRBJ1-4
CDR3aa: CSARGSPNEKLFF

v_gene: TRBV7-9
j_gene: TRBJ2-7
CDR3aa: CASSPQIESYEQYF

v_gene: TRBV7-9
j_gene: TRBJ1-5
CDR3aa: CASSFDNQPQHF

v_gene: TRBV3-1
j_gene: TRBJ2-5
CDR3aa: CASTTQYF

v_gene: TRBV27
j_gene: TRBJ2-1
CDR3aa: CASSLGLSGNDNEQFF

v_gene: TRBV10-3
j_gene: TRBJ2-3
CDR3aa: CAISQGQLDTDTQYF

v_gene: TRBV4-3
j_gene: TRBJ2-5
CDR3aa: CASSPGTGVQETQYF

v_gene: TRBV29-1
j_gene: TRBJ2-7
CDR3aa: CSVEDLGGSNEQYF

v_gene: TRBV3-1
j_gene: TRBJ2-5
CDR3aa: CASSQDLAVQETQYF

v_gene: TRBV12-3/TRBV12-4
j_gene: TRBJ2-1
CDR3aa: CASSLLAGVVNEQFF

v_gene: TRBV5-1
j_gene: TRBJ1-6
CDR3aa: CASSFKGDNSPLHF

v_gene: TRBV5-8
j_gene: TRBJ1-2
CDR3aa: CASSLVVDRYGYTF

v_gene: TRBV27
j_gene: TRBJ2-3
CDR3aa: CASSLEASTDTQYF

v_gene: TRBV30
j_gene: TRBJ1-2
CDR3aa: CAWSVAQNYGYTF

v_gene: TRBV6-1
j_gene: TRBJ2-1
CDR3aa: CASSSDGTSGGDNEQFF

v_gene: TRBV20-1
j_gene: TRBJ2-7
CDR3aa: CSATVPGGPEQYF

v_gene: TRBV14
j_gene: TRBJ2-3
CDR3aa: CASSQGTSYSTDTQYF

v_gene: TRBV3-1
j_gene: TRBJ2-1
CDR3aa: CASSPLRTASEQFF

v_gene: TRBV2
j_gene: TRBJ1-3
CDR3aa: CASAAPPAGNTIYF

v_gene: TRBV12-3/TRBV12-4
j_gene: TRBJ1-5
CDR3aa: CASSFSAGNQPQHF

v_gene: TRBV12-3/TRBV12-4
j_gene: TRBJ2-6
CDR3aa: CASSLRQTSSGANVLTF

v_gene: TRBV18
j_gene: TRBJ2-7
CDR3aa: CASSQRQGSYEQYF

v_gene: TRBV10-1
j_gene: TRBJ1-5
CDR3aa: CASSEGTGRNQPQHF

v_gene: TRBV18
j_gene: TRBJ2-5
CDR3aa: CASSPTGGPQETQYF

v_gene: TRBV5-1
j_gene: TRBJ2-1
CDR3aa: CASTMTSGGYNEQFF

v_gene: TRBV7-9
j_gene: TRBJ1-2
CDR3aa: CASGANGYTF

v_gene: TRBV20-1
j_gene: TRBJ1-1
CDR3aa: CSAFKTGPLNTEAFF

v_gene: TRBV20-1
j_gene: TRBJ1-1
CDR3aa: CSARPFGPSNTEAFF

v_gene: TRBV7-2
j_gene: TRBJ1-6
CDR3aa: CASSLDYNSPLHF

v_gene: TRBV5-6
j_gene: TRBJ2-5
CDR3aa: CASSLLPGGPEKQETQYF

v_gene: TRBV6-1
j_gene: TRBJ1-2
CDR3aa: CASSGGPSYGYTF

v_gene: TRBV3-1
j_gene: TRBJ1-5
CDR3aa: CASSQDAGANQPQHF